The sequence of this TCR beta chain was determined in a study of PD-1 blockade in classical Hodgkin lymphoma. Study-level points and caveats: There was a significant rise in CD4+ TCR diversity by C4D1, with no such rise for CD8+. Healthy donors reportedly exceeded newly diagnosed patients in baseline TCR diversity. The authors excluded patients who started nivolumab under 1 year after ASCT.

The time point denotes: cycle 4 day 1 (C4D1), after six to seven weeks of nivolumab. All trial patients relapsed after autologous stem cell transplantation. Method: immunoSEQ multiplex PCR; TCRdb's copy keeps in-frame clones and lacks some. The sample lists 40,000 to 50,000 clones; 55% to 70% were seen once. Of note for this clone: Its antigen is as yet unknown.

The V segment lost 3 bases and the J segment 4 bases; nucleotides outside the gene matches: 2. CDR3 size: 13 residues. Per germline, CDR1 GTSNPN and CDR2 SVGIG (reference sequence). The specimen was peripheral blood mononuclear cells (PBMCs), collected before the fourth cycle of nivolumab. The chain combines TRBV30 with TRBJ1-4; 7 positions match TRBD1. The TCR sequence derives from a human donor with classical Hodgkin lymphoma. The CDR3 DNA follows: TGTGCCTGGAGGGGGACAGTTAATGAAAAACTGTTTTTT. Protein product: CAWRGTVNEKLFF.